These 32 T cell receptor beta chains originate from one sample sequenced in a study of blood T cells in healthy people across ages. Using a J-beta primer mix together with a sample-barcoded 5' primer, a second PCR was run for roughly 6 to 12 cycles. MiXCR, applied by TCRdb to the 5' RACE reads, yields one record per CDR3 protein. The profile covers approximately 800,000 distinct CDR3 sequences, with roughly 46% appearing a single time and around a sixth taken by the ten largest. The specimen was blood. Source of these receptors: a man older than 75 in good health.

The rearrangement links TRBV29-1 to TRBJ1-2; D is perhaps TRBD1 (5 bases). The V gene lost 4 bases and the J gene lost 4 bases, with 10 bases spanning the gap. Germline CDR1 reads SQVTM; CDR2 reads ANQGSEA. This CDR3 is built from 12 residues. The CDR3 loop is CSVVETVYGYTF. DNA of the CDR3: TGCAGCGTTGTAGAGACAGTCTATGGCTACACCTTC.

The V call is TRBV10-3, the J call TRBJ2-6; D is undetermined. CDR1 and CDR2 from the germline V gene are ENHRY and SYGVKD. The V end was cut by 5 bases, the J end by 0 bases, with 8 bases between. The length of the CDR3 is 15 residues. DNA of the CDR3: TGTGCCATCAGTCCGGCCTCCTCTGGGGCCAACGTCCTGACTTTC. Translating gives CAISPASSGANVLTF.

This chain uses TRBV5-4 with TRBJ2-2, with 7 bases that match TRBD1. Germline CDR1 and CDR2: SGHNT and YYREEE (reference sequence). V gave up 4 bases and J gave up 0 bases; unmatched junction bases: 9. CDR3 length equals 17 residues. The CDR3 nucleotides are TGTGCCAGCAGCACTGAACCGGGACAGTCGAACACCGGGGAGCTGTTTTTT. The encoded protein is CASSTEPGQSNTGELFF.

CDR3 amino acids: CASSYSGRAKSIRQFF. The CDR3, as DNA: TGTGCCAGCAGCTATAGCGGGAGGGCCAAGTCGATTCGGCAGTTCTTC. The V call is TRBV6-5, the J call TRBJ2-1; 11 nucleotides line up with TRBD2. Germline CDR1 reads MNHEY; CDR2 reads SVGAGI. The CDR3 totals 16 residues. V was pared by 6 bases and J by 12 bases, with 16 bases of the junction left unmatched.

The CDR3 here is CASSITGGINYGYTF. Here the CDR3 DNA reads TGTGCCAGCAGCATCACGGGGGGGATTAACTATGGCTACACCTTC. The chain employs TRBV7-9 and TRBJ1-2, with D maybe TRBD1 (5 bases). Germline V gene lookup returns CDR1 SEHNR and CDR2 FQNEAQ (reference sequence). Trimming shortened V by 5 bases and J by 1 base, and 14 bases separated the two germline ends. This CDR3 spans 15 amino acids.

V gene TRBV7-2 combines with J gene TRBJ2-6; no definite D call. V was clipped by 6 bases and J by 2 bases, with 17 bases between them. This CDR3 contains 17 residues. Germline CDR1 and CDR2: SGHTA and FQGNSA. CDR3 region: CASRLWTRRTGANVLTF. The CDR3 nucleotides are TGTGCCAGCAGACTCTGGACCCGTAGAACTGGGGCCAACGTCCTGACTTTC.

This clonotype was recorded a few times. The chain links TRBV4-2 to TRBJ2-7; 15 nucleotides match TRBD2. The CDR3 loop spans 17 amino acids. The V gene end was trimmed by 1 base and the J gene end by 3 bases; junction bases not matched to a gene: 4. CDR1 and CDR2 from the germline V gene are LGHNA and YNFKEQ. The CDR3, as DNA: TGTGCCAGCAGCCAAGGGGGACTAGCGGGAGGAGGCTACGAGCAGTACTTC. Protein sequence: CASSQGGLAGGGYEQYF.

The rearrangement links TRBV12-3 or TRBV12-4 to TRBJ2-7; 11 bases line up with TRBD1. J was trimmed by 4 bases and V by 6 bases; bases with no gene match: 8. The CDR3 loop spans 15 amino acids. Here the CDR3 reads CASSNRDRGTYEQYF. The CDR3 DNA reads TGTGCCAGCAGCAACCGGGACAGGGGGACGTACGAGCAGTACTTC.

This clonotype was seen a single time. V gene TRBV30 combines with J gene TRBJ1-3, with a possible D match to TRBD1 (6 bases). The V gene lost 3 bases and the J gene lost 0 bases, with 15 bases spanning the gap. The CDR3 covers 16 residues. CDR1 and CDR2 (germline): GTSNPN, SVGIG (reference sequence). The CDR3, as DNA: TGTGCCTGGAGCGACCGTGACAGGCGCTCTGGAAACACCATATATTTT. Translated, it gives CAWSDRDRRSGNTIYF.

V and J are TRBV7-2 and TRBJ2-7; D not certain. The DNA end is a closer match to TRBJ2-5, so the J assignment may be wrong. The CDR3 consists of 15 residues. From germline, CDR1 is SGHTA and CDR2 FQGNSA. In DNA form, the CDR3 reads TGTGCCAGCAGCTTAGAGATAGGACGGCAAGAGACCCAGTACTTC. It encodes CASSLEIGRQETQYF.

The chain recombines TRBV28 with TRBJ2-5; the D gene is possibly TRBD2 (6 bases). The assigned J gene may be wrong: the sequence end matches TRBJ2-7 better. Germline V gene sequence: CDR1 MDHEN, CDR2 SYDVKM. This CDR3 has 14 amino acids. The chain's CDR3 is CASSFVGSINEQYF. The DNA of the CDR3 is TGTGCCAGCAGTTTTGTCGGGAGTATCAACGAGCAGTACTTC.

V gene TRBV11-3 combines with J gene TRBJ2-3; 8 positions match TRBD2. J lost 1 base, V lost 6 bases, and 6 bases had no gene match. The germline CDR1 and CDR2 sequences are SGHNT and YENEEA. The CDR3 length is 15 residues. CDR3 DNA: TGTGCCAGCAGACCTAGCGGGTTCGGCACAGATACGCAGTATTTT. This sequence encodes CASRPSGFGTDTQYF.

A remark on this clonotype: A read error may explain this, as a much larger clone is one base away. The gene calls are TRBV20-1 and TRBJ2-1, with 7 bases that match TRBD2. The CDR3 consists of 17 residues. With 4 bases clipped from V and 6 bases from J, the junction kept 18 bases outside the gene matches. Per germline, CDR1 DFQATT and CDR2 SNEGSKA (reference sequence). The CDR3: CSATRAPVGAGLNEQFF. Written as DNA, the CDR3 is TGCAGTGCTACCCGAGCACCAGTGGGAGCGGGACTCAATGAGCAGTTCTTC.

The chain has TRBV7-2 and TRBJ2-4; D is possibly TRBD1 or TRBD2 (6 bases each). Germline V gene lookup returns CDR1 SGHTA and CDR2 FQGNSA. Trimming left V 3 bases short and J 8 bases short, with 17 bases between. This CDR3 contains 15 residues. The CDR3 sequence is CASSFPGGPVDIQYF. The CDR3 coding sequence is TGTGCCAGCAGCTTTCCTGGGGGGCCGGTGGACATTCAGTACTTC.

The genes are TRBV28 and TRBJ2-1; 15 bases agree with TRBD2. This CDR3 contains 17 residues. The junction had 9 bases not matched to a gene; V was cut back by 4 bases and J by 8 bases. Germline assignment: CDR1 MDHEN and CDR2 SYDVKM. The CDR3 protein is CASSSGGTSGRLDEQFF. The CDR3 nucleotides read TGTGCCAGCAGTTCGGGGGGGACTAGCGGGAGGTTAGATGAGCAGTTCTTC.

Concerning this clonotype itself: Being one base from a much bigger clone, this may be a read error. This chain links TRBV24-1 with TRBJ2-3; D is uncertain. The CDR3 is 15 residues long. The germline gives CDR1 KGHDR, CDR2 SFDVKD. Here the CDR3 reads CAISDALGFTDTQYF. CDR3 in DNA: TGTGCCATCAGTGATGCCTTAGGGTTCACAGATACGCAGTATTTT.

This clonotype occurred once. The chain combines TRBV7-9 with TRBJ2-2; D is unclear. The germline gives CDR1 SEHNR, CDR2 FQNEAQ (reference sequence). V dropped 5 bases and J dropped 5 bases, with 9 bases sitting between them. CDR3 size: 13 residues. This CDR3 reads CASSLQSTGELFF. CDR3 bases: TGTGCCAGCAGCCTCCAGTCGACCGGGGAGCTGTTTTTT.

This CDR3 is CASSLERMGYEQYF. CDR3 DNA: TGTGCCAGCAGCTTAGAGAGGATGGGCTACGAGCAGTACTTC. The chain recombines TRBV7-8 with TRBJ2-7; D is ambiguous. V was clipped by 1 base and J by 3 bases, with 10 bases between them. The CDR3 is 14 amino acids. Germline V gene data show CDR1 as SGHVS and CDR2 as FQNEAQ.

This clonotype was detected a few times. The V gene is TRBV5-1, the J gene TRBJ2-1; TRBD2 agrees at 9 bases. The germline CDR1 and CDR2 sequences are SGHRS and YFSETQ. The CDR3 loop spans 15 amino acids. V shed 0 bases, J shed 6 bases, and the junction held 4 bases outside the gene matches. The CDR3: CASSLEASGANEQFF. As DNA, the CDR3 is TGCGCCAGCAGCTTGGAGGCTAGCGGGGCCAATGAGCAGTTCTTC.

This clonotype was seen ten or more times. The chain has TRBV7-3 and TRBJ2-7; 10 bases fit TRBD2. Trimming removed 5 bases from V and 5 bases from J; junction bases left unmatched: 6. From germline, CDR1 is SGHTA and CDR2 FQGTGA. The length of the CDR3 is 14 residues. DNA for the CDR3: TGTGCCAGCAGCCGTAGCGGGAGGAACAACGAGCAGTACTTC. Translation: CASSRSGRNNEQYF. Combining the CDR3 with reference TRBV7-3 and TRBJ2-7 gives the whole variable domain GAGVSQTPSNKVTEKGKYVELRCDPISGHTALYWYRQSLGQGPEFLIYFQGTGAADDSGLPNDRFFAVRPEGSVSTLKIQRTERGDSAVYLCASSRSGRNNEQYFGPGTRLTVT.

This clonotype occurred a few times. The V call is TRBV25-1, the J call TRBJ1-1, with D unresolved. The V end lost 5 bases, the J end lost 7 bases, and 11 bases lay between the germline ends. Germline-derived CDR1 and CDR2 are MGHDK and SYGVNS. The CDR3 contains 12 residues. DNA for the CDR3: TGTGCCAGCAGTTCACACTCCGGTGAAGCTTTCTTT. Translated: CASSSHSGEAFF.

CDR3 DNA sequence: TGCAGCGTGGCGGACAGTGAGGTGGACGAGCAGTACTTC. It encodes CSVADSEVDEQYF. The chain carries TRBV29-1 and TRBJ2-5; TRBD1 might be the D (6 bases). The J call is uncertain, as TRBJ2-7 better fits the DNA end. The germline V gene encodes CDR1 SQVTM and CDR2 ANQGSEA. This CDR3 is built from 13 residues.

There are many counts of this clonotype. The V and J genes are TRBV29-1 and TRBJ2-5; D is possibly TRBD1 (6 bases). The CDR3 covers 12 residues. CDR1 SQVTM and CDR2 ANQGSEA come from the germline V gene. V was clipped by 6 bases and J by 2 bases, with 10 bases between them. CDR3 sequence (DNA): TGCAGCGTGAAGGACAGTCAAGAGACCCAGTACTTC. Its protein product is CSVKDSQETQYF.

The CDR3 region is CASSFGTRNLRNTIYF. The CDR3 region has the DNA TGTGCCAGCAGTTTCGGGACCAGGAACCTCAGAAACACCATATATTTT. The chain uses TRBV28 and TRBJ1-3; D possibly corresponds to TRBD1 (5 bases). Deletions cut 3 bases from V and 5 bases from J, with 17 bases between. Germline CDR1 reads MDHEN; CDR2 reads SYDVKM. The CDR3 sequence is 16 residues long.

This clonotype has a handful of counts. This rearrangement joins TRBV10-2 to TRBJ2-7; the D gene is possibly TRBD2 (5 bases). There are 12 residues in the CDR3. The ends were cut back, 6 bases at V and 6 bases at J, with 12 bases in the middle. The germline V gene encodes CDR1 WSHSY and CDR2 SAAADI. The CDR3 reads CASSRNRGEQYF. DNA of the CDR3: TGCGCCAGCAGCAGAAACCGGGGCGAGCAGTACTTC.

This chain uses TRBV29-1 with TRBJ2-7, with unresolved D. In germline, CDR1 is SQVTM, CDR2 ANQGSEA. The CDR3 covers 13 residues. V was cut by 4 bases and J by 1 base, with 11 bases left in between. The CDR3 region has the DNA TGCAGCGTTGGACTTGGTACATCCTACGAGCAGTACTTC. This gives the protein CSVGLGTSYEQYF.

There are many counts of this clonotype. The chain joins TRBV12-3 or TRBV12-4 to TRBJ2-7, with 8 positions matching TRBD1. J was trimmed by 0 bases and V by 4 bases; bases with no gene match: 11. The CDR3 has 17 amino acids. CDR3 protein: CASSSYSGTGFSYEQYF. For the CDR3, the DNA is TGTGCCAGCAGTTCCTACTCCGGGACAGGATTCTCCTACGAGCAGTACTTC.

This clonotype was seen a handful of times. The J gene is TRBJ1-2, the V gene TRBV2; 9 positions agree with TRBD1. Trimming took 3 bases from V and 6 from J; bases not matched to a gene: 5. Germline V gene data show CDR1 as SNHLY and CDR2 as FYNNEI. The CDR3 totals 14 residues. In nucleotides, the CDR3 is TGTGCCAGCAGTGAGGGACAGGGAGGGCATGGCTACACCTTC. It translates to CASSEGQGGHGYTF.

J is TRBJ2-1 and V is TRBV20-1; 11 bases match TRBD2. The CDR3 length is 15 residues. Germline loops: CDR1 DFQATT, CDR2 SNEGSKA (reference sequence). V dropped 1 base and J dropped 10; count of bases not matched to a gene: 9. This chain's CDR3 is CSARVTSGSTREQFF. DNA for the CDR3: TGCAGTGCTAGAGTCACTAGCGGGAGTACACGGGAGCAGTTCTTC.

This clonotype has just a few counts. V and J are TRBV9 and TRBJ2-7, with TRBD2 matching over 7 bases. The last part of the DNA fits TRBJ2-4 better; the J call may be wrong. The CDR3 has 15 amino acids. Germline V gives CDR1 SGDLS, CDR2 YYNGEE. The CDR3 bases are TGTGCCAGCAGCCCCCGGGTTGGGGGAGGGAACATTCAGTACTTC. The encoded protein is CASSPRVGGGNIQYF.

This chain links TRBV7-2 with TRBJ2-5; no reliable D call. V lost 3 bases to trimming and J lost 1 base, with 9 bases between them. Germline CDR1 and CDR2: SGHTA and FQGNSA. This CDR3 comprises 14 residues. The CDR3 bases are TGTGCCAGCAGCTTGAGTCGGTCCCAAGAGACCCAGTACTTC. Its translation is CASSLSRSQETQYF.

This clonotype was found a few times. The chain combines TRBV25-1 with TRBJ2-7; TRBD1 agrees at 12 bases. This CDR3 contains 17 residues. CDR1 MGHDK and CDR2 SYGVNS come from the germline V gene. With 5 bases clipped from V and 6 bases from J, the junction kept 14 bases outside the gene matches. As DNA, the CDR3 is TGTGCCAGCAGTCCTAGGAGCAGAGGGACAGGGGGCCGCGAGCAGTACTTC. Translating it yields CASSPRSRGTGGREQYF.